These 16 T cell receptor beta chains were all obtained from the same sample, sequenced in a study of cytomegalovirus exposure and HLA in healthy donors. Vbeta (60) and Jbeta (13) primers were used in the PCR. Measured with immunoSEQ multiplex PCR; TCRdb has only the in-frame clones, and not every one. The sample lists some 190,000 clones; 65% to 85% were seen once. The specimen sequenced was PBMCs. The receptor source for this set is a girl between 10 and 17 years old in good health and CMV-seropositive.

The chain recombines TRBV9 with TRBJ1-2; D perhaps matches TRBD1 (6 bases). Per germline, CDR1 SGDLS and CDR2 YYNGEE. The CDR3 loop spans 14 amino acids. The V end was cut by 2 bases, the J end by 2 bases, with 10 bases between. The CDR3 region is CASSVNRENYGYTF. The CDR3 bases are TGTGCCAGCAGCGTTAACAGGGAGAACTATGGCTACACCTTC.

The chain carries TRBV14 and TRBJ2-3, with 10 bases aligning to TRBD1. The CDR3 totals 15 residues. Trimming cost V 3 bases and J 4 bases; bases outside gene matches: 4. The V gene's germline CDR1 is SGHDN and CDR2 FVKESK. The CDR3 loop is CASSHGQGDSDTQYF. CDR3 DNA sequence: TGTGCCAGCAGCCACGGACAGGGGGACTCAGATACGCAGTATTTT.

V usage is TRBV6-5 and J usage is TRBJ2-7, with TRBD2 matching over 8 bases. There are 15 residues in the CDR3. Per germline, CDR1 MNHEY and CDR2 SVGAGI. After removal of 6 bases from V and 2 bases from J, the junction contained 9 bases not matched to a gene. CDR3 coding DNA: TGTGCCAGCAGCATAAGCGGGAGCACGACCTACGAGCAGTACTTC. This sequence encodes CASSISGSTTYEQYF.

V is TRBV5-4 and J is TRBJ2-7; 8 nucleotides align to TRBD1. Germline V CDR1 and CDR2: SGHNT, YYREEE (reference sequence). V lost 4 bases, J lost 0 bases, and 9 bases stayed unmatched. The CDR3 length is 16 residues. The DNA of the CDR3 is TGTGCCAGCAGCCCGGGGACAGGCCATAGCTCCTACGAGCAGTACTTC. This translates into CASSPGTGHSSYEQYF.

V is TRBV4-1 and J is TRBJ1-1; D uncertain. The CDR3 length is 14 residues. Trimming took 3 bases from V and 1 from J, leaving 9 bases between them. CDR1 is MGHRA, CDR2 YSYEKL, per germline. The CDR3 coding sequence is TGCGCCAGCAGCCACGGAAGCGGGAACACTGAAGCTTTCTTT. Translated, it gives CASSHGSGNTEAFF.

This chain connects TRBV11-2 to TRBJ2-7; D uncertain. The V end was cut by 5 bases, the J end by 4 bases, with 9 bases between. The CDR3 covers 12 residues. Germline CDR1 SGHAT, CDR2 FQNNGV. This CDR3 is CASSPQAYEQYF. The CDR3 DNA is TGTGCCAGCAGCCCCCAGGCGTACGAGCAGTACTTC.

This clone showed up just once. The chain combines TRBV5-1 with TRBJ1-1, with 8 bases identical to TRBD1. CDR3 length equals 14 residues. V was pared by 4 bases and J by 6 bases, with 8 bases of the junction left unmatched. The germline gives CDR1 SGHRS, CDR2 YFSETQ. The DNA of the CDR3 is TGCGCCAGCAGCAGGAAAGACAGGGGCGCTGAAGCTTTCTTT. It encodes CASSRKDRGAEAFF.

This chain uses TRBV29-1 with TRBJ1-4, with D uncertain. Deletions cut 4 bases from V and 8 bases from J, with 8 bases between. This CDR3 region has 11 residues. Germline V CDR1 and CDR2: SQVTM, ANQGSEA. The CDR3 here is CSVGSGEKLFF. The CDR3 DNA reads TGCAGCGTTGGATCGGGGGAAAAACTGTTTTTT.

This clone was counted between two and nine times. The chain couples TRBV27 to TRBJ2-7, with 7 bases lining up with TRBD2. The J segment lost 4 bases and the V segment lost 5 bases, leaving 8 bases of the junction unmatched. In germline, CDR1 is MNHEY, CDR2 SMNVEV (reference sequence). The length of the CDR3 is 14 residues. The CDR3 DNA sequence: TGTGCCAGCAGTCCACCGGGACTAATTTACGAGCAGTACTTC. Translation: CASSPPGLIYEQYF.

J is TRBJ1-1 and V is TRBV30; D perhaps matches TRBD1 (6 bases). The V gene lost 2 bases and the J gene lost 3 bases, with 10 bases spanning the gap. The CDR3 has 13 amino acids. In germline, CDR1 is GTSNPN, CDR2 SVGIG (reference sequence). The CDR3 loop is CAWSQGGDTEAFF. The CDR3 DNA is TGTGCCTGGAGTCAAGGGGGGGACACTGAAGCTTTCTTT.

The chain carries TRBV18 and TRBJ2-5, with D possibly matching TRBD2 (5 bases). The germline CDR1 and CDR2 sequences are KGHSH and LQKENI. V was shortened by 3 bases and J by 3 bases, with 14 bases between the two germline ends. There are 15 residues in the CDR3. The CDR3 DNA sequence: TGTGCCAGCTCACCTGCGCACCGGGGAGAAGAGACCCAGTACTTC. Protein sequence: CASSPAHRGEETQYF.

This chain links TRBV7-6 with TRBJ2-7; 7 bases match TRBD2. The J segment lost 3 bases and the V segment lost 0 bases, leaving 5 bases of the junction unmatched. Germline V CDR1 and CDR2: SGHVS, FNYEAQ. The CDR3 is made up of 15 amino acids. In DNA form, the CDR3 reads TGTGCCAGCAGCTTAGCGGTCGGGACTATCTACGAGCAGTACTTC. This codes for CASSLAVGTIYEQYF.

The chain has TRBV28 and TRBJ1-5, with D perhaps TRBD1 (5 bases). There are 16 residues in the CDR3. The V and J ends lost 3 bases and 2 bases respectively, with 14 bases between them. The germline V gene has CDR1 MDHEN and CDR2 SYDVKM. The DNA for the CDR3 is TGTGCCAGCAGTTTCGTCCGGGACTTGGGCAATCAGCCCCAGCATTTT. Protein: CASSFVRDLGNQPQHF.

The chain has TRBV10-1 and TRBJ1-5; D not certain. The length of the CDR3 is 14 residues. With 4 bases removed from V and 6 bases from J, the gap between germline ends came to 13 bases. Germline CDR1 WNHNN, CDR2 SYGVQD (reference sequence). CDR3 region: CASSGGTGSQPQHF. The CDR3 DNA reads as TGCGCCAGCAGTGGGGGAACGGGGTCTCAGCCCCAGCATTTT.

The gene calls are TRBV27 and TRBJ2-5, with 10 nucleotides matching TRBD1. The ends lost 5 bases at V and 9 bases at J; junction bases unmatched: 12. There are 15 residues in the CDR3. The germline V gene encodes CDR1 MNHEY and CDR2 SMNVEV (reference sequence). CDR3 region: CASSPRTGGGRAQYF. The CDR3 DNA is TGTGCCAGCAGTCCCCGGACAGGGGGTGGGAGGGCCCAGTACTTC.

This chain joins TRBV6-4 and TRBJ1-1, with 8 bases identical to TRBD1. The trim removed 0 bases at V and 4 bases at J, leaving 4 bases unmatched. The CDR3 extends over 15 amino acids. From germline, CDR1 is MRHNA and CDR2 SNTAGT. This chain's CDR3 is CASSDSAGGLTEAFF. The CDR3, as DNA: TGTGCCAGCAGTGACTCGGCAGGGGGCCTCACTGAAGCTTTCTTT.